Listed here are 22 T cell receptor beta chains from one sample, sequenced in a study of blood T cell repertoires in COVID-19. Clones were sequenced by immunoSEQ multiplex PCR, and TCRdb holds only the in-frame ones, with some missing. The repertoire holds 80,000 or so clones, with roughly four fifths as singletons. Sequencing was done on a sample of peripheral blood. These receptors originate from a human donor in a cohort sampled during active COVID-19.

J is TRBJ1-4 and V is TRBV11-2; D uncertain. The CDR3 extends over 12 amino acids. The germline V gene encodes CDR1 SGHAT and CDR2 FQNNGV. V shed 0 bases and J shed 17 bases, with 13 bases lying between them. The CDR3 reads CASSLDESPIFF. The CDR3 bases are TGTGCCAGCAGCTTAGACGAGTCTCCCATTTTTTTT.

This clone was seen only once. The J gene is TRBJ1-6, the V gene TRBV5-4; a possible D gene is TRBD1 (6 bases). CDR3 size: 14 residues. With 3 bases removed from V and 6 bases from J, the gap between germline ends came to 10 bases. The V gene's germline CDR1 is SGHNT and CDR2 YYREEE (reference sequence). CDR3: CASSSGQFNSPLHF. CDR3 bases: TGTGCCAGCAGCTCCGGACAGTTTAATTCACCCCTCCACTTT.

The rearrangement joins TRBV9 to TRBJ1-6, with 7 bases aligning to TRBD1. Unmatched junction bases numbered 6, after V lost 4 bases and J lost 5 bases. Germline assignment: CDR1 SGDLS and CDR2 YYNGEE. The CDR3 runs to 15 residues. The CDR3 reads CASSFGTADNSPLHF. CDR3 DNA: TGTGCCAGCAGCTTTGGGACAGCGGATAATTCACCCCTCCACTTT.

CDR3 loop: CASSDNMNTEAFF. CDR3 DNA: TGTGCCAGCAGTGATAACATGAACACTGAAGCTTTCTTT. The chain uses TRBV6-1 and TRBJ1-1; D not resolved. Germline lookup yields CDR1 MNHNS and CDR2 SASEGT. The CDR3 is 13 residues long. With 3 bases removed from V and 0 bases from J, the gap between germline ends came to 5 bases.

This clone showed up just once. The chain recombines TRBV5-1 with TRBJ2-6, with TRBD1 matching over 9 bases. With V trimmed by 4 bases and J by 0 bases, 8 bases remained unmatched. The CDR3 has 18 residues. Germline V gene data show CDR1 as SGHRS and CDR2 as YFSETQ. The CDR3 loop reads CASSRGQGGPSGANVLTF. DNA of the CDR3: TGCGCCAGCAGCCGGGGACAGGGAGGACCCTCTGGGGCCAACGTCCTGACTTTC.

The chain links TRBV5-1 to TRBJ2-3, with TRBD1 as a possible D gene (5 bases). V was clipped by 4 bases and J by 1 base, with 10 bases between them. From germline, CDR1 is SGHRS and CDR2 YFSETQ. The CDR3 extends over 14 amino acids. This chain's CDR3 is CASSLRVGTDTQYF. The CDR3 DNA reads TGCGCCAGCAGCCTCAGGGTGGGCACAGATACGCAGTATTTT. Variable domain in full (rest from reference TRBV5-1 and TRBJ2-3): KAGVTQTPRYLIKTRGQQVTLSCSPISGHRSVSWYQQTPGQGLQFLFEYFSETQRNKGNFPGRFSGRQFSNSRSEMNVSTLELGDSALYLCASSLRVGTDTQYFGPGTRLTVL.

This chain uses TRBV11-2 with TRBJ2-2; D is possibly TRBD2 (6 bases). The CDR3 covers 15 residues. Germline CDR1 is SGHAT and CDR2 is FQNNGV. The V and J ends lost 5 bases and 7 bases respectively, with 17 bases between them. CDR3 residues: CASSRRDGRNGELFF. DNA for the CDR3: TGTGCCAGCAGCCGGAGGGACGGGAGAAACGGGGAGCTGTTTTTT.

The V gene is TRBV28, the J gene TRBJ2-3, with 9 bases that match TRBD1. The CDR3 has 16 residues. Trimming removed 5 bases from V and 1 base from J; junction bases left unmatched: 7. Per germline, CDR1 MDHEN and CDR2 SYDVKM. CDR3 amino acids: CASSPGQGLGTDTQYF. The CDR3 DNA reads TGTGCCAGCAGTCCCGGACAGGGGTTGGGCACAGATACGCAGTATTTT.

The CDR3 coding sequence is TGTGCCATCGCTTCGGCAGGGTTTAATCAGCCCCAGCATTTT. Amino acid sequence: CAIASAGFNQPQHF. V gene TRBV2 combines with J gene TRBJ1-5; tentatively, D is TRBD1 (5 bases). This CDR3 contains 14 residues. Germline assignment: CDR1 SNHLY and CDR2 FYNNEI. The germline V and J ends were trimmed by 10 bases and 4 bases, with 17 bases remaining between them.

The gene calls are TRBV5-1 and TRBJ2-6; D not resolved. The CDR3 has 15 residues. CDR1 and CDR2 from the germline V gene are SGHRS and YFSETQ. V was shortened by 1 base and J by 0 bases, with 5 bases between the two germline ends. In nucleotides, the CDR3 is TGCGCCAGCAGCTTGATCCTCTCTGGGGCCAACGTCCTGACTTTC. Translated, it gives CASSLILSGANVLTF. Based on the CDR3 plus reference TRBV5-1 and TRBJ2-6, the full variable domain is KAGVTQTPRYLIKTRGQQVTLSCSPISGHRSVSWYQQTPGQGLQFLFEYFSETQRNKGNFPGRFSGRQFSNSRSEMNVSTLELGDSALYLCASSLILSGANVLTFGAGSRLTVL.

Written as DNA, the CDR3 is TGTGCCAGCAGTGTCCGGGACAGTCCCTCTGGAAACACCATATATTTT. This translates into CASSVRDSPSGNTIYF. The V gene is TRBV2, the J gene TRBJ1-3; the match to TRBD1 covers 7 bases. This CDR3 spans 16 amino acids. Germline V gene sequence: CDR1 SNHLY, CDR2 FYNNEI. V was clipped by 4 bases and J by 0 bases; unmatched bases: 6. Supplemented by reference TRBV2 and TRBJ1-3, the full variable domain reads EPEVTQTPSHQVTQMGQEVILRCVPISNHLYFYWYRQILGQKVEFLVSFYNNEISEKSEIFDDQFSVERPDGSNFTLKIRSTKLEDSAMYFCASSVRDSPSGNTIYFGEGSWLTVV.

The J gene is TRBJ1-1, the V gene TRBV5-6; D ambiguous. Looked up from germline, CDR1 is SGHDT and CDR2 is YYEEEE. The V end was cut by 2 bases, the J end by 11 bases, with 10 bases between. The CDR3 covers 11 residues. CDR3: CASSFESNAFF. For the CDR3, the DNA is TGTGCCAGCAGCTTTGAGAGCAATGCTTTCTTT.

V and J are TRBV18 and TRBJ2-5, with D perhaps TRBD1 (5 bases). The V and J ends lost 3 bases and 3 bases respectively, with 11 bases between them. The CDR3 covers 14 residues. CDR1 and CDR2 (germline): KGHSH, LQKENI. This CDR3 reads CASSPGHEKETQYF. The DNA for the CDR3 is TGTGCCAGCTCACCCGGACATGAGAAAGAGACCCAGTACTTC.

This sequence joins TRBV11-2 and TRBJ2-7; TRBD1 agrees at 8 bases. The CDR3 has 14 residues. Germline loops: CDR1 SGHAT, CDR2 FQNNGV. Losses at the gene ends were 5 bases for V and 2 bases for J; bases not matched to a gene: 5. CDR3 in DNA: TGTGCCAGCAGCGCAGACAGGGGAACCTACGAGCAGTACTTC. Protein product: CASSADRGTYEQYF. The variable domain in full, completed from reference TRBV11-2 and TRBJ2-7, reads EAGVAQSPRYKIIEKRQSVAFWCNPISGHATLYWYQQILGQGPKLLIQFQNNGVVDDSQLPKDRFSAERLKGVDSTLKIQPAKLEDSAVYLCASSADRGTYEQYFGPGTRLTVT.

In this sample, this clone turned up a few times. V is TRBV4-2 and J is TRBJ2-1; 11 bases align to TRBD1. J was trimmed by 7 bases and V by 0 bases; bases with no gene match: 5. Per the germline V gene, CDR1 is LGHNA and CDR2 is YNFKEQ. There are 16 residues in the CDR3. As DNA, the CDR3 is TGTGCCAGCAGCCAAGATCAAGGGACAGGGGGAAATGAGCAGTTCTTC. It codes for CASSQDQGTGGNEQFF.

The rearrangement joins TRBV27 to TRBJ1-1, with D hard to call. V lost 7 bases and J lost 1, with 13 bases in between. Germline CDR1 and CDR2: MNHEY and SMNVEV (reference sequence). The CDR3 spans 14 residues. The CDR3 DNA follows: TGTGCCAGCATCGAAGGGCGGGGGAACACTGAAGCTTTCTTT. Its translation: CASIEGRGNTEAFF.

The chain has TRBV5-1 and TRBJ2-3; maybe TRBD2 (6 bases). Germline CDR1 is SGHRS and CDR2 is YFSETQ. V lost 0 bases and J lost 4, with 6 bases in between. The CDR3 runs 13 residues. The CDR3 DNA reads TGCGCCAGCAGCTTGGGCGGGGCAGATACGCAGTATTTT. Translation gives CASSLGGADTQYF. The variable domain in full, with the rest retrieved from reference TRBV5-1 and TRBJ2-3, is KAGVTQTPRYLIKTRGQQVTLSCSPISGHRSVSWYQQTPGQGLQFLFEYFSETQRNKGNFPGRFSGRQFSNSRSEMNVSTLELGDSALYLCASSLGGADTQYFGPGTRLTVL.

With regard to this clone: No DNA is shown, since the ends of the CDR3 on it are uncertain; the CDR3 is the one TCRdb lists. The chain recombines TRBV3-1 (or the pseudogene TRBV3-2) with TRBJ2-7; TRBD1 is taken as the D call from the table, unchecked against the DNA. Germline V gene data show CDR1 as LGHDT and CDR2 as YNNKEL (reference sequence). The CDR3 sequence runs 15 residues, both termini included. The CDR3 region is CASSTSTGRRYEQYF.

The chain joins TRBV6-5 to TRBJ2-7; D is uncertain. The V end lost 2 bases, the J end lost 3 bases, and 8 bases lay between the germline ends. The CDR3 is 13 residues long. Germline-derived CDR1 and CDR2 are MNHEY and SVGAGI. The CDR3 DNA reads as TGTGCCAGCAGTTACGCTCCAGGCTACGAGCAGTACTTC. This translates into CASSYAPGYEQYF.

The rearrangement joins TRBV7-3 to TRBJ2-3, with 8 bases lining up with TRBD2. Germline assignment: CDR1 SGHTA and CDR2 FQGTGA. The CDR3 totals 19 residues. With V trimmed by 1 base and J by 4 bases, 16 bases remained unmatched. CDR3 sequence: CASSLRGSGLAGGSDTQYF. CDR3 DNA: TGTGCCAGCAGCTTAAGGGGCTCCGGGCTAGCGGGCGGGTCAGATACGCAGTATTTT.

V and J are TRBV6-5 and TRBJ2-7, with 9 bases fitting TRBD1. V gave up 8 bases and J gave up 8 bases; unmatched junction bases: 13. Germline V gene data show CDR1 as MNHEY and CDR2 as SVGAGI. This CDR3 region has 14 residues. The CDR3: CASSEDRGPTKQYF. The CDR3 region has the DNA TGTGCCAGCTCAGAGGACAGGGGCCCTACGAAGCAGTACTTC.

V usage is TRBV2 and J usage is TRBJ1-4; no clear D. Germline CDR1 reads SNHLY; CDR2 reads FYNNEI. This CDR3 has 13 amino acids. Trimming stripped 4 bases from V and 4 bases from J, with 7 bases between. The CDR3 DNA reads TGTGCCAGCAGTGCCGACAATAATGAAAAACTGTTTTTT. Translation gives CASSADNNEKLFF.